Presented here are 5 T cell receptor beta chains from one specimen sequenced in a study of cytomegalovirus exposure and HLA in healthy donors. Use of 60 Vbeta and 13 Jbeta primers characterized the PCR. TCRdb's table, derived via immunoSEQ multiplex PCR, lists solely in-frame clones and lacks some. The data show 220,000 or so clones, with roughly 70% seen just once and 1.8% held by the top ten. The sequencing sample was made of PBMCs. These receptors all stem from a woman aged 25 to 45 in good health and CMV-seronegative.

The rearrangement links TRBV2 to TRBJ1-6; a possible D gene is TRBD1 (6 bases). CDR3 length: 14 residues. The V end lost 6 bases, the J end lost 10 bases, and 16 bases lay between the germline ends. Per the germline V gene, CDR1 is SNHLY and CDR2 is FYNNEI. The DNA for the CDR3 is TGTGCCAGCAGGTGGGCAGGGGTCGAATCACCCCTCCACTTT. The encoded protein is CASRWAGVESPLHF.

The genes are TRBV7-9 and TRBJ2-1, with 8 bases matching TRBD2. Germline CDR1 reads SEHNR; CDR2 reads FQNEAQ (reference sequence). CDR3 length: 14 residues. J was trimmed by 5 bases and V by 5 bases; bases with no gene match: 5. CDR3: CASSRERGNNEQFF. The CDR3 DNA is TGTGCCAGCAGCCGCGAGCGGGGGAACAATGAGCAGTTCTTC.

This clone was detected once. The chain links TRBV9 to TRBJ2-1, with TRBD2 matching over 11 bases. J lost 4 bases, V lost 4 bases, and 7 bases had no gene match. Germline assignment: CDR1 SGDLS and CDR2 YYNGEE. The CDR3 length is 16 residues. The CDR3 loop is CASSPPGLADYNEQFF. CDR3 DNA sequence: TGTGCCAGCAGCCCCCCGGGACTAGCGGATTACAATGAGCAGTTCTTC.

The chain combines TRBV4-1 with TRBJ2-7; D is perhaps TRBD2 (6 bases). Germline V gene lookup returns CDR1 MGHRA and CDR2 YSYEKL. V lost 0 bases to trimming and J lost 3 bases, with 12 bases between them. This CDR3 has 15 residues. The CDR3 sequence: CASSQDRDSRYEQYF. The DNA of the CDR3 is TGCGCCAGCAGCCAAGATAGGGACTCGCGCTACGAGCAGTACTTC.

The chain has TRBV18 and TRBJ2-3; the D is unclear. This CDR3 is built from 14 residues. Germline V gene sequence: CDR1 KGHSH, CDR2 LQKENI. Between the trimmed V and J ends, which lost 4 bases and 1 base, there was a span of 9 bases. CDR3 sequence (DNA): TGTGCCAGCTCACGGTTAAGCGGCACAGATACGCAGTATTTT. Translating it yields CASSRLSGTDTQYF. The full variable domain, rest sourced from reference TRBV18 and TRBJ2-3, is NAGVMQNPRHLVRRRGQEARLRCSPMKGHSHVYWYRQLPEEGLKFMVYLQKENIIDESGMPKERFSAEFPKEGPSILRIQQVVRGDSAAYFCASSRLSGTDTQYFGPGTRLTVL.